These T cell receptor beta chains were read from a single sample in a study of T cells expressing NK-cell markers. Following a re-call of the 5' RACE reads, TCRdb has one entry per CDR3 protein and lacks DNA. The sample has about 450,000 distinct CDR3 sequences, and its top ten clones hold about 7.3%. The sample comprised blood T cells: a sorted CD56 or NKG2C T cell subset, CD4+ or CD8+ T cells, or bulk PBMC T cells (not recorded which). These receptors originate from a woman aged 18 to 75 in good health. Each CDR3 is given with its conserved first and last residue.

v_call	j_call	cdr3_aa
TRBV7-2	TRBJ2-7	CASSLGARGTIEQYF
TRBV7-3	TRBJ1-1	CASSFMGGMNTEAFF
TRBV9	TRBJ2-7	CASSFGRDSSYEQYF
TRBV4-3	TRBJ1-3	CASSQGTGSGNTIYF
TRBV9	TRBJ2-1	CASSVAASGTPLGEQFF
TRBV11-2	TRBJ1-4	CASSLGGSRVEELFF
TRBV4-3	TRBJ2-1	CASSRLAGEYNEQFF
TRBV14	TRBJ2-1	CASSQDPSGIYNEQFF
TRBV29-1	TRBJ2-6	CSVRSQGTGANVLTF
TRBV5-5	TRBJ2-1	CASSPGQGVDNEQFF
TRBV6-1	TRBJ2-3	CASSVGGPTDTQYF
TRBV5-4	TRBJ2-1	CASSPLAGMGEQFF
TRBV29-1	TRBJ1-2	CSAPGGGHGYTF
TRBV19	TRBJ2-7	CATSNALLAGGSYEQYF
TRBV20-1	TRBJ1-1	CSASIWGFDEAFF
TRBV27	TRBJ2-7	CASSLKGGDEQYF
TRBV14	TRBJ2-1	CASSHHLGEQFF
TRBV27	TRBJ2-5	CASSLASGVQETQYF
TRBV7-9	TRBJ2-7	CASAMAGASYEQYF
TRBV7-2	TRBJ2-7	CASSLEGISSYEQYF
TRBV20-1	TRBJ2-4	CSAHSKNIQYF
TRBV5-1	TRBJ2-3	CASKTPGTDTQYF
TRBV7-3	TRBJ1-2	CASSLSQYGGYTF
TRBV7-7	TRBJ2-1	CASSSNVDNEQFF
TRBV6-5	TRBJ2-7	CASSYSETEYEQYF
TRBV15	TRBJ1-6	CATSRGVGSPLHF
TRBV15	TRBJ1-5	CATRGQTRQPQHF
TRBV6-2/TRBV6-3	TRBJ1-1	CASSDDGDEAFF
TRBV10-3	TRBJ2-3	CAISAGEGTDTQYF
TRBV12-3/TRBV12-4	TRBJ2-7	CASSLRFYEQYF
TRBV7-2	TRBJ2-2	CASSPSGAGTGELFF
TRBV5-1	TRBJ1-6	CASSLVTGESPLHF
TRBV4-3	TRBJ2-1	CASSQEGAGGKAYNEQFF
TRBV3-1	TRBJ1-2	CASSQDLGSGYTF
TRBV12-3/TRBV12-4	TRBJ2-2	CASSPPGGDTGELFF
TRBV27	TRBJ2-7	CASSSGLAESGQYF
TRBV3-1	TRBJ1-4	CASSHAFERGEKLFF
TRBV30	TRBJ2-1	CAWMAGGPLDEQFF
TRBV7-2	TRBJ1-1	CASSPRTGVEAFF
TRBV5-4	TRBJ2-2	CASSLEGLQTGELFF
TRBV6-1	TRBJ2-5	CASSTRGSGGGETQYF
TRBV7-6	TRBJ2-3	CASSVRGLRDTQYF
TRBV12-3/TRBV12-4	TRBJ1-1	CASSFGGRITEAFF
TRBV12-3/TRBV12-4	TRBJ2-7	CASSSESYEQYF
TRBV12-3/TRBV12-4	TRBJ1-5	CASSFVGGNQPQHF
TRBV12-3/TRBV12-4	TRBJ2-5	CASSFPGFWSQETQYF
TRBV7-3	TRBJ1-1	CASSFQGNTEAFF
TRBV20-1	TRBJ1-6	CSARAGDNSPLHF
TRBV4-3	TRBJ2-7	CASSQEHREAYEQYF
TRBV7-3	TRBJ2-1	CASSLRGGRGNEQFF
TRBV7-9	TRBJ2-7	CASSLVIRAGQEEQYF
TRBV14	TRBJ1-2	CASSGRTRDNYGYTF
TRBV20-1	TRBJ1-6	CSATNTGTGSSPLHF
TRBV7-2	TRBJ2-7	CASSLPPSPPFEQYF
TRBV20-1	TRBJ2-7	CSARPPGGPSYEQYF
TRBV7-8	TRBJ1-4	CASSPLEGRGEKLFF
TRBV19	TRBJ2-1	CASSIYRERYNEQFF
TRBV28	TRBJ2-7	CASRRDGVSYEQYF
TRBV12-3/TRBV12-4	TRBJ2-7	CASSARQGAYEQYF